Below are 17 T cell receptor beta chains sequenced from a single sample in a study of cytomegalovirus exposure and HLA in healthy donors. Both 60 Vbeta primers and 13 Jbeta primers went into the PCR. Clones were read by immunoSEQ multiplex PCR, and TCRdb kept only the in-frame ones, dropping some. The table includes nearly 110,000 clones, about 80% detected once. The sequenced sample consisted of PBMCs. All receptors derive from a young man in good health and CMV-seronegative.

This rearrangement joins TRBV7-3 to TRBJ1-2; a weak D match, TRBD1 (5 bases). CDR1 and CDR2 from the germline V gene are SGHTA and FQGTGA. The CDR3 totals 13 residues. V was trimmed by 0 bases and J by 7 bases, leaving 9 bases between them. The CDR3 reads CASSLTGDSGYTF. The CDR3 nucleotides read TGTGCCAGCAGCTTAACAGGGGACTCTGGCTACACCTTC.

V is TRBV9 and J is TRBJ2-1; 9 nucleotides agree with TRBD1. The J segment lost 1 base and the V segment lost 4 bases, leaving 6 bases of the junction unmatched. The germline gives CDR1 SGDLS, CDR2 YYNGEE. This CDR3 is 16 amino acids long. CDR3 nucleotide sequence: TGTGCCAGCAGCCCGACGGGACAGGGATCCTACAATGAGCAGTTCTTC. Translated, it gives CASSPTGQGSYNEQFF.

The rearrangement uses TRBV2 and TRBJ1-5; tentatively, D is TRBD1 (6 bases). V was clipped by 7 bases and J by 5 bases, with 12 bases between them. This CDR3 spans 13 amino acids. CDR1 and CDR2 from the germline V gene are SNHLY and FYNNEI. This chain's CDR3 is CASTEQGHQPQHF. The DNA for the CDR3 is TGTGCCAGCACCGAACAGGGCCATCAGCCCCAGCATTTT.

The V call is TRBV14, the J call TRBJ2-7; 7 nucleotides match TRBD2. Germline V gene data show CDR1 as SGHDN and CDR2 as FVKESK. Losses at the gene ends were 0 bases for V and 0 bases for J; bases not matched to a gene: 8. This CDR3 is 17 amino acids long. The DNA for the CDR3 is TGTGCCAGCAGCCAAGATAGGGGCGGGGGAAGCTCCTACGAGCAGTACTTC. It is translated as CASSQDRGGGSSYEQYF.

This chain joins TRBV6-1 and TRBJ1-4; D might be TRBD1 (6 bases). Between the trimmed V and J ends, which lost 4 bases and 5 bases, there was a span of 14 bases. The V gene's germline CDR1 is MNHNS and CDR2 SASEGT. The CDR3 runs 15 residues. CDR3 in amino acids: CASSGTGFENEKLFF. The CDR3 region has the DNA TGTGCCAGCAGTGGTACAGGGTTCGAAAATGAAAAACTGTTTTTT.

The chain carries TRBV9 and TRBJ2-3, with D maybe TRBD2 (5 bases). Germline V gene sequence: CDR1 SGDLS, CDR2 YYNGEE. The CDR3 runs 15 residues. V dropped 0 bases and J dropped 0 bases, with 8 bases sitting between them. CDR3 residues: CASSVGGLSTDTQYF. The DNA for the CDR3 is TGTGCCAGCAGCGTAGGAGGACTTAGCACAGATACGCAGTATTTT. Drawing the rest from reference TRBV9 and TRBJ2-3, the complete variable domain is DSGVTQTPKHLITATGQRVTLRCSPRSGDLSVYWYQQSLDQGLQFLIQYYNGEERAKGNILERFSAQQFPDLHSELNLSSLELGDSALYFCASSVGGLSTDTQYFGPGTRLTVL.

This clone was observed a single time. This sequence joins TRBV2 and TRBJ2-7; 9 positions match TRBD1. Germline assignment: CDR1 SNHLY and CDR2 FYNNEI. The CDR3 runs to 14 residues. V was pared by 6 bases and J by 2 bases, with 5 bases of the junction left unmatched. In nucleotides, the CDR3 is TGTGCCAGCAGGAAGACAGGGGGAACCTACGAGCAGTACTTC. Translated: CASRKTGGTYEQYF.

This clone was seen a handful of times. This chain links TRBV10-3 with TRBJ2-1, with D perhaps TRBD2 (6 bases). Germline assignment: CDR1 ENHRY and CDR2 SYGVKD. With 2 bases removed from V and 5 bases from J, the gap between germline ends came to 10 bases. The CDR3 has 14 residues. The DNA for the CDR3 is TGTGCCATCAGTGAGACTAGCACCGACAATGAGCAGTTCTTC. Protein: CAISETSTDNEQFF.

The chain is built from TRBV6-5 and TRBJ2-4; 7 bases line up with TRBD2. Germline loops: CDR1 MNHEY, CDR2 SVGAGI. There are 14 residues in the CDR3. V shed 5 bases, J shed 0 bases, and the junction held 1 base outside the gene matches. The CDR3 loop is CASSGGVAKNIQYF. The CDR3 coding sequence is TGTGCCAGCAGTGGGGGGGTAGCCAAAAACATTCAGTACTTC.

The chain recombines TRBV9 with TRBJ2-2, with TRBD1 matching 10 bases. This CDR3 has 15 amino acids. Looked up from germline, CDR1 is SGDLS and CDR2 is YYNGEE. Trimming took 7 bases from V and 3 from J; bases not matched to a gene: 6. CDR3 protein: CASRPGTGDTGELFF. Written as DNA, the CDR3 is TGTGCCAGCCGACCCGGGACAGGGGACACCGGGGAGCTGTTTTTT.

The J gene is TRBJ1-2, the V gene TRBV6-6; no reliable D call. The CDR3 sequence is 15 residues long. Trimming pared 2 bases from V and 4 bases from J, leaving 14 bases between. Germline V CDR1 and CDR2: MNHNY, SVGAGI (reference sequence). CDR3 region: CASSYDRGSSYGYTF. CDR3 coding DNA: TGTGCCAGCAGTTACGATCGGGGAAGTAGCTATGGCTACACCTTC.

This chain connects TRBV28 to TRBJ2-5; 8 nucleotides align to TRBD1. The CDR3 is made up of 15 amino acids. The germline V gene has CDR1 MDHEN and CDR2 SYDVKM. V lost 7 bases, J lost 5 bases, and 12 bases stayed unmatched. CDR3 in DNA: TGTGCCAGCAATATACAGGGGGTCAGGGGTGAGACCCAGTACTTC. It translates to CASNIQGVRGETQYF.

This clone was seen only a few times. The chain uses TRBV5-6 and TRBJ2-7, with TRBD1 identical over 9 bases. After removal of 2 bases from V and 3 bases from J, the junction contained 6 bases not matched to a gene. The CDR3 loop spans 15 amino acids. Germline V gives CDR1 SGHDT, CDR2 YYEEEE. In nucleotides, the CDR3 is TGTGCCAGCAGCTTTGGGACAGGGTGGGGCTACGAGCAGTACTTC. Amino acids: CASSFGTGWGYEQYF.

The V and J genes are TRBV2 and TRBJ1-1; D possibly corresponds to TRBD1 (6 bases). CDR3 length equals 16 residues. V was trimmed by 6 bases and J by 6 bases, leaving 23 bases between them. Germline V lookup: CDR1 SNHLY, CDR2 FYNNEI. The CDR3 bases are TGTGCCAGCAGCTCCCACCGACAGGCCGGGCTGGCTGAAGCTTTCTTT. It specifies CASSSHRQAGLAEAFF.

The chain links TRBV5-1 to TRBJ1-1, with TRBD1 matching 7 bases. Germline lookup yields CDR1 SGHRS and CDR2 YFSETQ. This CDR3 has 14 amino acids. The junction had 2 bases not matched to a gene; V was cut back by 0 bases and J by 3 bases. CDR3 bases: TGCGCCAGCAGCTTGGGGGACAGAGACACTGAAGCTTTCTTT. Protein: CASSLGDRDTEAFF.

This clone is a singleton in its sample. V gene TRBV9 combines with J gene TRBJ2-7, with D perhaps matching TRBD2 (6 bases). V was pared by 0 bases and J by 6 bases, with 10 bases between. This CDR3 comprises 13 residues. Germline V gene data show CDR1 as SGDLS and CDR2 as YYNGEE. DNA of the CDR3: TGTGCCAGCAGCGTAGCTGGGGGGAGCGAGCAGTACTTC. It specifies CASSVAGGSEQYF.

V is TRBV6-5 and J is TRBJ1-2; 7 nucleotides align to TRBD1. The length of the CDR3 is 15 residues. V was clipped by 5 bases and J by 7 bases; unmatched bases: 13. The germline gives CDR1 MNHEY, CDR2 SVGAGI. The CDR3 protein is CASSRPGGGAVGYTF. CDR3 DNA: TGTGCCAGCAGTAGGCCAGGGGGAGGCGCGGTTGGCTACACCTTC.